This TCR beta chain was sequenced for a study of blood T cells in healthy people across ages. Across the study: T cells yielded about one barcoded beta molecule per two cells through template switching. Study-level points and caveats: In older individuals, TCR beta diversity per million T cells was lower, falling roughly linearly with age. Possibly, changes in expanded clonotypes were confounded because donor CMV status was unknown.

In the case of this clonotype: Antigen: not known.

The CDR3 covers 15 residues. J was trimmed by 2 bases and V by 7 bases; bases with no gene match: 6. Drawing of peripheral blood yielded 7.5 to 10 milliliters from each donor. Primers used in a second PCR of about 7 to 12 cycles were a sample-barcoded 5' primer and a J-beta primer mix. TCRdb independently ran MiXCR on the 5' RACE reads; one entry per CDR3 protein. The data hold roughly 1,500,000 distinct CDR3 sequences, with 42% observed a single time. The sequence derives from a woman aged 18-35 years in good health. Sequenced input: blood. The chain combines TRBV12-3 or TRBV12-4 with TRBJ2-3; 10 positions agree with TRBD2. CDR3 region: CASTLAGGNTDTQYF. Written as DNA, the CDR3 is TGTGCCAGCACCTTAGCGGGGGGTAACACAGATACGCAGTATTTT.